This TCR beta chain was documented in a study of early stage breast cancer tumors. Study background: Of around 16 invasive breast tumors, 11 to 12 were hormone receptor-positive, HER2-negative. Study-wide results and caveats: Bulk DNA sequencing of unsorted cells missed chain pairing and markers. Tumors had approximately 2.7-fold higher T cell density and higher clonality than adjacent normal breast tissue.

TCRdb keeps only in-frame clones here, not all; method: immunoSEQ multiplex PCR. The sample yields over 40,000 clones, around 80% seen once. This clone was detected a few times. The antigen is unknown. Germline loops: CDR1 LNHDA, CDR2 SQIVND (reference sequence). The CDR3 has 15 amino acids. J gave up 4 bases and V 4 bases, and 6 bases lay outside the gene matches. Sequencing used blood. This TCR came from a person aged 40 to 50 with breast cancer. This chain uses TRBV19 with TRBJ2-7; 11 nucleotides line up with TRBD2. CDR3 region: CASSTLAGEGYEQYF. The CDR3, as DNA: TGTGCCAGTAGTACACTAGCGGGGGAAGGTTACGAGCAGTACTTC.